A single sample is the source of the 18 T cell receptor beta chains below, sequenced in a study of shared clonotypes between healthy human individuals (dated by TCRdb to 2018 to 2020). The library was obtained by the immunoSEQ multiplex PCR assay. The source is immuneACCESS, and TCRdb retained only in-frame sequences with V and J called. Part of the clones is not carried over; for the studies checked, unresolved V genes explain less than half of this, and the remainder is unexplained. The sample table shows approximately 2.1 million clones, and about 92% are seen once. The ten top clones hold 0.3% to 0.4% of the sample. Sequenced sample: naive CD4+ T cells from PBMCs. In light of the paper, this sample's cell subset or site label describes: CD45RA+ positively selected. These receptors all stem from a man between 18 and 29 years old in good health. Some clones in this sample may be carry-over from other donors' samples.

The CDR3 spells CASSLEGAQRQETQYF. In DNA form, the CDR3 reads TGCGCCAGCAGCCTAGAGGGGGCTCAACGCCAAGAGACCCAGTACTTC. The V gene is TRBV5-1, the J gene TRBJ2-5; 7 bases are shared with TRBD1. Germline assignment: CDR1 SGHRS and CDR2 YFSETQ. V was pared by 4 bases and J by 1 base, with 10 bases of the junction left unmatched. The CDR3 consists of 16 residues.

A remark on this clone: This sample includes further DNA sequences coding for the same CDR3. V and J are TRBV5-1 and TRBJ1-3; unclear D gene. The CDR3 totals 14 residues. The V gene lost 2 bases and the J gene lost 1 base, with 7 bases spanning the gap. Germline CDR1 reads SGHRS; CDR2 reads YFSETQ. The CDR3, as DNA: TGCGCCAGCAGCTTAGGAGTTTCTGGAAACACCATATATTTT. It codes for CASSLGVSGNTIYF.

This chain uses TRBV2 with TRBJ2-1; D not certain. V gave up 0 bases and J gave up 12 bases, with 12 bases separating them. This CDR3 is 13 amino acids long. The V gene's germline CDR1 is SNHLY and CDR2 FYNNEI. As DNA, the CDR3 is TGTGCCAGCAGTGAAGCGCCCGAGATTACGCAGTTCTTC. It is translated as CASSEAPEITQFF.

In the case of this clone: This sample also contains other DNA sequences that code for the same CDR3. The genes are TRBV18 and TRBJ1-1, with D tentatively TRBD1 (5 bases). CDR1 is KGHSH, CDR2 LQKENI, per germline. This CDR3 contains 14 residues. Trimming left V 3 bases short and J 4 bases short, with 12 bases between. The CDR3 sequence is CASSPVGAGTEAFF. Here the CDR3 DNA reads TGTGCCAGCTCACCGGTCGGGGCCGGCACTGAAGCTTTCTTT.

The CDR3 protein is CSAAQGVGYTF. CDR3 nucleotides: TGCAGCGCCGCCCAGGGCGTGGGCTACACCTTC. The chain uses TRBV29-1 and TRBJ1-2, with D possibly matching TRBD1 (5 bases). This CDR3 region has 11 residues. The germline V gene encodes CDR1 SQVTM and CDR2 ANQGSEA. The V end lost 7 bases, the J end lost 8 bases, and 14 bases lay between the germline ends.

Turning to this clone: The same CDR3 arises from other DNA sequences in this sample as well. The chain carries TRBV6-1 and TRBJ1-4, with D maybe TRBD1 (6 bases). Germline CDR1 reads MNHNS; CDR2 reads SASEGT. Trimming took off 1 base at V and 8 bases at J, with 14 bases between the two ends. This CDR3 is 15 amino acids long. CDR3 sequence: CASSEGGQGYEKLFF. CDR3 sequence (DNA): TGTGCCAGCAGTGAAGGGGGGCAGGGGTACGAAAAACTGTTTTTT.

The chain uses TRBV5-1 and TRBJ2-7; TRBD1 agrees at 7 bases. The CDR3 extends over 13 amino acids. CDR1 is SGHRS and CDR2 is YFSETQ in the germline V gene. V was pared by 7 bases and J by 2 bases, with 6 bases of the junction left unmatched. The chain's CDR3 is CASHPGQPYEQYF. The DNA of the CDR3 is TGCGCCAGCCATCCGGGACAGCCCTACGAGCAGTACTTC.

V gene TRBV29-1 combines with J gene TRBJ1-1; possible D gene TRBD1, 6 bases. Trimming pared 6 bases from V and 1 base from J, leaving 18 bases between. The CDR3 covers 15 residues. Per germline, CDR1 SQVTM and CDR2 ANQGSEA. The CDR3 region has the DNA TGCAGCGTGGGAGTCGGGAGGGGGAGGAACACTGAAGCTTTCTTT. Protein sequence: CSVGVGRGRNTEAFF.

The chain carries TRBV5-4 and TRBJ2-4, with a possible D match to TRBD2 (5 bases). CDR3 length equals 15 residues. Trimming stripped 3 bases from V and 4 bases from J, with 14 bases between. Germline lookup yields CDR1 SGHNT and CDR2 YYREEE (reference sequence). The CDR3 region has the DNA TGTGCCAGCAGCTCTCCCGGGATCTATAAAAACATTCAGTACTTC. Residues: CASSSPGIYKNIQYF.

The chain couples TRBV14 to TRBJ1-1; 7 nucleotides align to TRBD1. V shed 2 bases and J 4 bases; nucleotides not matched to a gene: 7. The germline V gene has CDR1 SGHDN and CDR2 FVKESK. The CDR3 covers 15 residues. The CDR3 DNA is TGTGCCAGCAGCCAAAGACAGGGTTGGGCCACTGAAGCTTTCTTT. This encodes CASSQRQGWATEAFF. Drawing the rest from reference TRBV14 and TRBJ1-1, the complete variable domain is EAGVTQFPSHSVIEKGQTVTLRCDPISGHDNLYWYRRVMGKEIKFLLHFVKESKQDESGMPNNRFLAERTGGTYSTLKVQPAELEDSGVYFCASSQRQGWATEAFFGQGTRLTVV.

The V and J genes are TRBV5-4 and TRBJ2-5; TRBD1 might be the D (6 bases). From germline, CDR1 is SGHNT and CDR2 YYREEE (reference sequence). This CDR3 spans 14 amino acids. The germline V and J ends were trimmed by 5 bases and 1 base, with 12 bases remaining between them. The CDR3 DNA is TGTGCCAGCAGTTCCCAGGGGAGCCAAGAGACCCAGTACTTC. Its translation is CASSSQGSQETQYF.

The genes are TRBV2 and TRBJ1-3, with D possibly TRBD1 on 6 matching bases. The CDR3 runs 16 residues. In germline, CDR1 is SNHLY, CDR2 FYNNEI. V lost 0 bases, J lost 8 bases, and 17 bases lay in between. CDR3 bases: TGTGCCAGCAGTGAAGCGCTCCCACAGGGCGGGCACACCATATATTTT. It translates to CASSEALPQGGHTIYF.

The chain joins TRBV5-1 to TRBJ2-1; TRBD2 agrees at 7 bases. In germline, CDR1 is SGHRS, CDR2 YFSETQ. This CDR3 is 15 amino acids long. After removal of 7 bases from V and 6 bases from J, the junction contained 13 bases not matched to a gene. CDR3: CASGAPAGIFNEQFF. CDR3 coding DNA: TGCGCCAGCGGGGCTCCAGCGGGGATCTTCAATGAGCAGTTCTTC.

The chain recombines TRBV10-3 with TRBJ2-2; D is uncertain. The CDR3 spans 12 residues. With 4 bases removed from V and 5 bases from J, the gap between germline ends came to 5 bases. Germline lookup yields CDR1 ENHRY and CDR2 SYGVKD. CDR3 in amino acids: CAISGQTGELFF. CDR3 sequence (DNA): TGTGCCATCAGTGGGCAGACCGGGGAGCTGTTTTTT.

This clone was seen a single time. The CDR3 DNA follows: TGTGCCAGCAGCTTAGTGGCGACCCCAGACACTGGAAACACCATATATTTT. Translation gives CASSLVATPDTGNTIYF. The chain joins TRBV7-2 to TRBJ1-3; no clear D gene. The CDR3 is made up of 17 amino acids. The germline V and J ends were trimmed by 1 base and 2 bases, with 15 bases remaining between them. Germline V gives CDR1 SGHTA, CDR2 FQGNSA.

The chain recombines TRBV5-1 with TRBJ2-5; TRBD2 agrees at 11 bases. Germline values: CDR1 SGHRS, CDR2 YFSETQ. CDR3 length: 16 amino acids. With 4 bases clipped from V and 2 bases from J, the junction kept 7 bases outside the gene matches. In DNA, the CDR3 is TGCGCCAGCAGCCGAAGCTCTAGCGGGGGGCAAGAGACCCAGTACTTC. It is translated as CASSRSSSGGQETQYF.

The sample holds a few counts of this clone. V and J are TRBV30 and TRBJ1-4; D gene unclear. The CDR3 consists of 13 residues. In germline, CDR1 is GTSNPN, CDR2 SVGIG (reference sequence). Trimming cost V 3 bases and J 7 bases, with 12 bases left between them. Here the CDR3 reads CAWRREDGEKLFF. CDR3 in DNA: TGTGCCTGGAGGAGGGAGGACGGTGAAAAACTGTTTTTT.

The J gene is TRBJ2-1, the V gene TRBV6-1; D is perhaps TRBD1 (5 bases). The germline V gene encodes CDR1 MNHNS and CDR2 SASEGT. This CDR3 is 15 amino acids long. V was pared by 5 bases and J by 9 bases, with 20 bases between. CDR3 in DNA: TGTGCCAGCAGTTCTTTGACTCGACAGCCGGCTGAGCAGTTCTTC. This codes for CASSSLTRQPAEQFF.